These T cell receptor beta chains were read from a single sample in a study of regulatory T cells in long-lasting Graves disease. TCRdb reprocessed the multiplex PCR reads with MiXCR, giving one entry per CDR3 protein. The sample holds over 400,000 distinct CDR3 sequences; about 15% are singletons and the top ten take under 20%. These sequences were also reported in another study, on T cells in Graves' hyperthyroidism and ophthalmopathy.

Sample: peripheral blood mononuclear cells (PBMCs), taken at new diagnosis, from a patient treated with antithyroid drugs. The origin of the receptors is a woman in her forties or fifties with Graves disease. CDR3s include the opening cysteine and the closing phenylalanine or tryptophan. D genes are given only for firm matches. Rows may omit the clone size; those that give it use once, few, many or a size class.

V: TRBV3-1; size: many; J: TRBJ2-7; D: -; length: 13; CDR3: CASSLAPGYEQYF; DNA: TGTGCCAGCAGCCTTGCACCGGGCTACGAGCAGTACTTC
V: TRBV6-1; size: few; J: TRBJ1-2; D: TRBD1; length: 14; CDR3: CASSPTGTGYGYTF; DNA: TGTGCCAGCAGCCCTACCGGGACAGGCTATGGCTACACCTTC
V: TRBV7-9; size: many; J: TRBJ2-1; D: -; length: 15; CDR3: CTSSSGTPPYNEQFF; DNA: TGTACCAGCAGCTCGGGGACACCTCCCTACAATGAGCAGTTCTTC
V: TRBV14; size: many; J: TRBJ1-4; D: -; length: 16; CDR3: CASSPPPQGRNEKLFF; DNA: TGTGCCAGCAGCCCTCCCCCGCAGGGACGAAATGAAAAACTGTTTTTT
V: TRBV4-1; size: -; J: TRBJ1-2; D: -; length: 12; CDR3: CASSQEPMGYTF; DNA: TGCGCCAGCAGCCAAGAGCCGATGGGCTACACCTTC
V: TRBV4-1; size: few; J: TRBJ2-1; D: -; length: 16; CDR3: CASSLWRGRDYNEQFF; DNA: -
V: TRBV10-3; size: many; J: TRBJ2-5; D: -; length: 13; CDR3: CAISAAGGETQYF; DNA: TGTGCCATCAGTGCCGCAGGTGGGGAGACCCAGTACTTC
V: TRBV19; size: few; J: TRBJ1-5; D: -; length: 14; CDR3: CASSPGQSNQPQHF; DNA: TGTGCCAGTAGCCCGGGACAAAGTAATCAGCCCCAGCATTTT
V: TRBV6-8; size: many; J: TRBJ1-6; D: -; length: 13; CDR3: CVSSGHLNSPLHF; DNA: TGTGTCAGCAGTGGCCATTTGAATTCACCCCTCCACTTT
V: TRBV30; size: -; J: TRBJ1-1; D: -; length: 15; CDR3: CAWSRSHGEFTEAFF; DNA: TGTGCCTGGAGTCGGTCCCACGGGGAGTTCACTGAAGCTTTCTTT
V: TRBV29-1; size: many; J: TRBJ2-1; D: TRBD2; length: 13; CDR3: CSVELSGHNEQFF; DNA: TGCAGCGTTGAACTTAGCGGGCACAATGAGCAGTTCTTC
V: TRBV29-1; size: -; J: TRBJ2-3; D: TRBD2; length: 16; CDR3: CSVEDIAGATTDTQYF; DNA: TGCAGCGTTGAAGATATCGCGGGAGCAACCACAGATACGCAGTATTTT
V: TRBV10-2; size: -; J: TRBJ1-5; D: -; length: 14; CDR3: CASSVEAYNQPQHF; DNA: TGCGCCAGCAGTGTGGAGGCCTACAATCAGCCCCAGCATTTT
V: TRBV28; size: many; J: TRBJ2-7; D: -; length: 12; CDR3: CASNLQTYEQYF; DNA: TGTGCCAGCAATCTCCAGACCTACGAGCAGTACTTC
V: TRBV7-2; size: -; J: TRBJ2-2; D: -; length: 16; CDR3: CASSLFGLLNTGELFF; DNA: TGTGCCAGCAGCTTATTTGGACTTTTGAACACCGGGGAGCTGTTTTTT
V: TRBV6-4; size: -; J: TRBJ2-1; D: TRBD1; length: 15; CDR3: CASSDWDRGINEQFF; DNA: TGTGCCAGCAGTGATTGGGACAGGGGGATTAATGAGCAGTTCTTC
V: TRBV2; size: many; J: TRBJ1-1; D: -; length: 14; CDR3: CASSEIRENTEAFF; DNA: TGTGCCAGCAGTGAAATACGGGAGAACACTGAAGCTTTCTTT
V: TRBV5-1; size: few; J: TRBJ2-3; D: TRBD1; length: 15; CDR3: CASSLGGQVADTQYF; DNA: TGCGCCAGCAGCTTAGGGGGACAGGTCGCAGATACGCAGTATTTT
V: TRBV5-1; size: -; J: TRBJ1-5; D: TRBD1; length: 14; CDR3: CASSPGPGGSAQHF; DNA: TGCGCCAGCAGCCCCGGGCCAGGGGGCTCGGCCCAGCATTTT
V: TRBV5-1; size: many; J: TRBJ1-3; D: -; length: 14; CDR3: CASSSNISGNTIYF; DNA: TGCGCCAGCAGCTCGAACATCTCTGGAAACACCATATATTTT
V: TRBV3-1; size: -; J: TRBJ2-7; D: TRBD1; length: 15; CDR3: CASSQSGTGVYEQYF; DNA: TGTGCCAGCAGTCAATCCGGGACAGGGGTCTACGAGCAGTACTTC
V: TRBV27; size: -; J: TRBJ2-7; D: TRBD1; length: 14; CDR3: CASEGGTGGPEQYF; DNA: TGTGCCAGCGAGGGGGGGACAGGGGGCCCCGAGCAGTACTTC
V: TRBV28; size: -; J: TRBJ1-6; D: TRBD1; length: 15; CDR3: CASSSRTGLNSPLHF; DNA: TGTGCCAGCAGCTCCAGGACAGGCCTAAATTCACCCCTCCACTTT
V: TRBV29-1; size: many; J: TRBJ2-1; D: TRBD2; length: 14; CDR3: CSAPTSGGYNEQFF; DNA: TGCAGCGCACCGACTAGCGGGGGCTACAATGAGCAGTTCTTC
V: TRBV27; size: many; J: TRBJ1-1; D: -; length: 15; CDR3: CASSLSQSRDTEAFF; DNA: TGTGCCAGCAGTTTGAGTCAGTCGAGGGACACTGAAGCTTTCTTT
V: TRBV18; size: few; J: TRBJ2-3; D: TRBD2; length: 15; CDR3: CASSPRGSPPDTQYF; DNA: TGTGCCAGCTCACCCCGCGGGAGTCCCCCAGATACGCAGTATTTT
V: TRBV11-2; size: many; J: TRBJ2-3; D: TRBD1; length: 15; CDR3: CASSPATGGVDTQYF; DNA: TGTGCCAGCAGCCCCGCGACAGGGGGCGTCGATACGCAGTATTTT
V: TRBV9; size: many; J: TRBJ1-2; D: TRBD1; length: 14; CDR3: CASSVEGQGYGYTF; DNA: TGTGCCAGCAGCGTAGAGGGACAGGGCTATGGCTACACCTTC
V: TRBV13; size: many; J: TRBJ2-1; D: -; length: 15; CDR3: CASSLQAGLWNEQFF; DNA: TGTGCCAGCAGCTTACAGGCGGGCCTTTGGAATGAGCAGTTCTTC
V: TRBV7-8; size: -; J: TRBJ2-3; D: TRBD1; length: 14; CDR3: CASSPTGTKDTQYF; DNA: TGTGCCAGCAGCCCGACAGGGACGAAAGATACGCAGTATTTT
V: TRBV20-1; size: -; J: TRBJ2-7; D: TRBD1; length: 15; CDR3: CSAPHRGRSAYEQYF; DNA: TGCAGTGCTCCACACAGGGGGCGCTCAGCCTACGAGCAGTACTTC
V: TRBV12-3/TRBV12-4; size: many; J: TRBJ1-2; D: -; length: 16; CDR3: CASSYDGPGTNYGYTF; DNA: TGTGCCAGCAGCTACGACGGCCCCGGTACTAACTATGGCTACACCTTC
V: TRBV27; size: many; J: TRBJ1-5; D: -; length: 17; CDR3: CASSESVRGYEVQPQHF; DNA: TGTGCCAGCAGTGAAAGCGTCAGGGGTTATGAAGTTCAGCCCCAGCATTTT
V: TRBV20-1; size: -; J: TRBJ2-2; D: TRBD2; length: 20; CDR3: CSARLLAGGPPGANTGELFF; DNA: TGCAGTGCTAGACTACTAGCGGGAGGGCCTCCCGGGGCAAACACCGGGGAGCTGTTTTTT
V: TRBV7-9; size: -; J: TRBJ1-1; D: -; length: 13; CDR3: CASSSPIIGFAFF; DNA: TGTGCCAGCAGCTCACCGATAATTGGGTTTGCTTTCTTT
V: TRBV15; size: -; J: TRBJ1-1; D: -; length: 14; CDR3: CATSRRSGAREAFF; DNA: TGTGCCACCAGCCGCCGATCGGGGGCGCGTGAAGCTTTCTTT
V: TRBV20-1; size: many; J: TRBJ2-7; D: TRBD2; length: 16; CDR3: CSARDTGTSGIVEQYF; DNA: TGCAGTGCTAGAGATACGGGGACTAGCGGGATTGTAGAGCAGTACTTC
V: TRBV5-6; size: many; J: TRBJ1-2; D: TRBD1; length: 18; CDR3: CASGDGDRGPTMGYGYTF; DNA: TGTGCCAGCGGGGATGGGGACAGGGGGCCCACCATGGGCTATGGCTACACCTTC
V: TRBV29-1; size: many; J: TRBJ2-3; D: TRBD1; length: 14; CDR3: CSVGRTGSTDTQYF; DNA: TGCAGCGTAGGAAGGACAGGGAGCACAGATACGCAGTATTTT
V: TRBV10-3; size: -; J: TRBJ1-4; D: -; length: 13; CDR3: CAIAEDPNEKLFF; DNA: TGTGCCATAGCCGAAGACCCGAATGAAAAACTGTTTTTT
V: TRBV9; size: -; J: TRBJ2-1; D: -; length: 15; CDR3: CASSGSPLARHEQFF; DNA: TGTGCCAGCAGCGGATCCCCCTTAGCGAGGCATGAGCAGTTCTTC
V: TRBV4-1; size: -; J: TRBJ2-7; D: -; length: 16; CDR3: CASSHTVGAGAYEQYF; DNA: TGCGCCAGCAGCCACACCGTAGGTGCGGGCGCCTACGAGCAGTACTTC
V: TRBV7-9; size: few; J: TRBJ2-5; D: -; length: 14; CDR3: CASSLEYGEGTQYF; DNA: TGTGCCAGCAGCTTAGAGTATGGAGAAGGGACCCAGTACTTC
V: TRBV6-2/TRBV6-3; size: -; J: TRBJ2-7; D: TRBD2; length: 13; CDR3: CASSTGTSGSLYF; DNA: TGTGCCAGCAGCACCGGGACTAGCGGGAGTCTCTACTTC
V: TRBV7-9; size: many; J: TRBJ1-2; D: TRBD1; length: 16; CDR3: CASSLAGTGSKNGYTF; DNA: TGTGCCAGCAGCTTAGCAGGGACAGGGAGCAAGAATGGCTACACCTTC
V: TRBV7-9; size: many; J: TRBJ2-3; D: -; length: 16; CDR3: CASSPLGLVGTDTQYF; DNA: TGTGCCAGCAGCCCCTTGGGATTGGTGGGCACAGATACGCAGTATTTT
V: TRBV4-1; size: many; J: TRBJ1-2; D: TRBD1; length: 14; CDR3: CASSHPGQAYGYTF; DNA: TGCGCCAGCAGCCATCCGGGACAGGCCTATGGCTACACCTTC
V: TRBV5-4; size: -; J: TRBJ2-5; D: TRBD1; length: 16; CDR3: CASSLGTGGAGETQYF; DNA: TGTGCCAGCAGCTTGGGGACAGGGGGCGCGGGAGAGACCCAGTACTTC
V: TRBV7-3; size: -; J: TRBJ2-1; D: TRBD2; length: 16; CDR3: CASSFLAGVPYNEQFF; DNA: TGTGCCAGCAGCTTTCTTGCGGGAGTCCCCTACAATGAGCAGTTCTTC
V: TRBV6-5; size: many; J: TRBJ2-2; D: -; length: 17; CDR3: CASSYLKWTAGNRELFF; DNA: TGTGCCAGCAGTTACTTAAAATGGACGGCGGGTAACAGGGAGCTGTTTTTT
V: TRBV10-3; size: -; J: TRBJ1-1; D: -; length: 14; CDR3: CAIKGEKGSTEAFF; DNA: TGTGCCATCAAGGGGGAAAAGGGGAGCACTGAAGCTTTCTTT
V: TRBV4-1; size: -; J: TRBJ2-3; D: TRBD2; length: 16; CDR3: CASSQEAGGNTDTQYF; DNA: TGCGCCAGCAGCCAAGAAGCGGGAGGTAACACAGATACGCAGTATTTT